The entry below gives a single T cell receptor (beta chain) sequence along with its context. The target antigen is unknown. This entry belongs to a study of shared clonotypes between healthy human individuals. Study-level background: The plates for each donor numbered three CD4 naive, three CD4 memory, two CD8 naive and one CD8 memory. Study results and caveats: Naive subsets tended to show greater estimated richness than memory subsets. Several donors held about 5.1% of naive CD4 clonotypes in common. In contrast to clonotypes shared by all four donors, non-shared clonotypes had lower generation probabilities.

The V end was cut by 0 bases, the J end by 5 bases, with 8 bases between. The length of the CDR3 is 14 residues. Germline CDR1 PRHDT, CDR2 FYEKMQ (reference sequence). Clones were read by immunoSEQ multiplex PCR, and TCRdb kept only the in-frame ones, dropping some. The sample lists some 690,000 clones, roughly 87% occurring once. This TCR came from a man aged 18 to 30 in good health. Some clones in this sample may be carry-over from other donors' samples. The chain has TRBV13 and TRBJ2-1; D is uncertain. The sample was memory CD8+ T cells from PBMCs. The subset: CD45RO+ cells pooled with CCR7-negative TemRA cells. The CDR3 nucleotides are TGTGCCAGCAGCTTAGGCGAAGGTGACAATGAGCAGTTCTTC. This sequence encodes CASSLGEGDNEQFF.